This T cell receptor (beta chain) was retrieved from a study of blood T cells in healthy people across ages. The CDR3 contains 13 residues. CDR1 DFQATT and CDR2 SNEGSKA come from the germline V gene (reference sequence). Deletions cut 6 bases from V and 7 bases from J, with 17 bases between. Primers used in a second PCR of about 7 to 12 cycles were a sample-barcoded 5' primer and a J-beta primer mix. MiXCR, applied by TCRdb to the 5' RACE reads, yields one record per CDR3 protein. This table holds fewer than 950,000 distinct CDR3 sequences, around 36% found once. This clonotype was observed a handful of times.

This TCR was sampled from a man between 18 and 29 years old in good health. Sample: blood. This sequence joins TRBV20-1 and TRBJ2-3; D possibly matches TRBD1 or TRBD2 (6 bases each). The CDR3 DNA sequence: TGCAGTGCCGAAGCCCGGGGGCCGTATACGCAGTATTTT. Translated, it gives CSAEARGPYTQYF.